Following are 4 T cell receptor beta chains from one sample sequenced in a study of blood T cells in healthy people across ages. The authors ran a second PCR of roughly 6 to 12 cycles using a sample-barcoded 5' primer and a J-beta primer mix. TCRdb recomputed calls from the 5' RACE reads with MiXCR, one row per CDR3 protein. The table includes 760,000 or so distinct CDR3 sequences, approximately 25% detected once. The data also belong to a second study, concerning T cells of mothers and their children.

The specimen was blood. Receptors were obtained from a boy aged 5-17 years in good health.

This rearrangement joins TRBV15 to TRBJ2-5; TRBD1 matches 9 bases. The J call could be wrong; TRBJ2-1 is a better fit for the DNA end. This CDR3 contains 16 residues. The germline gives CDR1 LNHNV, CDR2 YYDKDF (reference sequence). The CDR3 sequence: CATSTAHGQGTNEQFF. The CDR3 DNA reads TGTGCCACCAGCACCGCCCACGGACAGGGGACCAATGAGCAGTTCTTC.

The sample holds a few counts of this clonotype. This chain connects TRBV24-1 to TRBJ2-2, with D possibly matching TRBD1 (6 bases). The CDR3 sequence is 18 residues long. The V gene lost 3 bases and the J gene lost 3 bases, with 19 bases spanning the gap. Per the germline V gene, CDR1 is KGHDR and CDR2 is SFDVKD. CDR3 residues: CATSDPRYTGSDTGELFF. DNA of the CDR3: TGTGCCACCAGTGATCCCCGTTACACAGGGTCCGACACCGGGGAGCTGTTTTTT.

This clonotype showed up just a few times. In DNA form, the CDR3 reads TGTGCCAGCAGCCAAGACATAGCGGGAGGGCGGGAGACCCAGTACTTC. Translating gives CASSQDIAGGRETQYF. V usage is TRBV3-1 and J usage is TRBJ2-5, with TRBD2 matching over 11 bases. CDR1 and CDR2 from the germline V gene are LGHDT and YNNKEL (reference sequence). J lost 5 bases, V lost 0 bases, and 5 bases had no gene match. The CDR3 runs 16 residues.

The genes are TRBV2 and TRBJ2-7, with a tentative D call TRBD1 (7 bases). Trimming took 8 bases from V and 1 from J, leaving 12 bases between them. The CDR3 sequence is 13 residues long. Germline V gives CDR1 SNHLY, CDR2 FYNNEI. The CDR3 DNA is TGTGCCAGCGGGCGGGACAGATCCTACGAGCAGTACTTC. Protein product: CASGRDRSYEQYF.